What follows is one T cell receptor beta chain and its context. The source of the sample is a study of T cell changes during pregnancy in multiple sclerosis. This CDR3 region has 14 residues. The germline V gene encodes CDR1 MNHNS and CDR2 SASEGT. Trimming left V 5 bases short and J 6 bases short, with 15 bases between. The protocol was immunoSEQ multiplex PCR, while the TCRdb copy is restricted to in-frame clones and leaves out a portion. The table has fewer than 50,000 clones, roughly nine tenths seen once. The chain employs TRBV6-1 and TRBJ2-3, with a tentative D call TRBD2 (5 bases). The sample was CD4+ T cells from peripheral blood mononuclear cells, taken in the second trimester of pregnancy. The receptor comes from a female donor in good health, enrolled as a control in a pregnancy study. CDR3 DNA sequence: TGTGCCAGCAGTTCCGGCGGCGGGCCGGATACGCAGTATTTT. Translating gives CASSSGGGPDTQYF.